This T cell receptor (beta chain) originates from a study of CD8+ T cells in alopecia areata. Isolated RNA was reverse transcribed into cDNA used as the sequencing template. This table comes from immunoSEQ multiplex PCR, and its TCRdb copy is limited to in-frame clones, with some not included. The sample shows over 250,000 clones, 50% to 75% of them seen only once. Study outcomes and limitations: Mouse data revealed clearer TCR sharing than patient data did, a gap possibly tied to HLA. Scalp and blood retained many expanded lesional clones during tofacitinib.

Treatment given: oral pan-JAK inhibitor, 5-10 mg twice daily. T lymphocytes (CD4+ and CD8+) were sorted from PBMCs. The CDR3 covers 14 residues. CDR1 SQVTM and CDR2 ANQGSEA come from the germline V gene. Trimming pared 7 bases from V and 3 bases from J, leaving 16 bases between. The sample holds a few counts of this clone. Its antigen is currently unknown. The sample was CD4+ T cells sorted from blood, taken at week 52, from a patient treated with tofacitinib. V gene TRBV29-1 combines with J gene TRBJ2-1; the D gene is possibly TRBD2 (7 bases). This receptor was obtained from a human donor with alopecia areata. CDR3 region: CSAEGGNNYNEQFF. CDR3 bases: TGCAGCGCCGAGGGGGGGAATAACTACAATGAGCAGTTCTTC.